What follows is one T cell receptor beta chain and its context. The data derive from a study of OX40 agonist ivuxolimab in advanced cancers. Study overall: People in dose escalation had one of these cancers: hepatocellular carcinoma, melanoma, renal cell or head and neck cancer.

Repertoires were generated with immunoSEQ multiplex PCR, while TCRdb's copy carries only in-frame clones and drops some. The sample consists of about 88,000 clones, around 85% of them appearing once. Autoimmune disease history or systemic immunosuppression barred patients. This TCR derives from an adult with an advanced solid tumor such as melanoma, head and neck, liver or kidney cancer. Material: CD4+ or CD8+ T cells sorted from blood, obtained in a trial of the OX40 agonist ivuxolimab.

The CDR3 spells CASSQNSGGPGNTIYF. In nucleotides, the CDR3 is TGTGCCAGCAGCCAAAACTCAGGGGGCCCTGGAAACACCATATATTTT. V gene TRBV4-2 combines with J gene TRBJ1-3; 8 bases are a match to TRBD1. The CDR3 contains 16 residues. CDR1 is LGHNA and CDR2 is YNFKEQ in the germline V gene. V trimming: 2 bases; J trimming: 2 bases; junction bases outside the gene matches: 5.